The 3 T cell receptor beta chains presented below share a single source sample, sequenced in a study of T cells in Graves' hyperthyroidism and ophthalmopathy. TCR beta CDR3 region amplification was performed from RNA transcripts. The HTBI primer set drove a first-round RT-PCR of the TCR CDR3. TCRdb processed the multiplex PCR reads anew with MiXCR; each CDR3 protein has one entry. Among about 760,000 distinct CDR3 sequences listed, over 35% were seen once. The sequenced sample was blood. The receptors originated from a woman in her forties with Graves' hyperthyroidism.

V and J are TRBV18 and TRBJ1-5, with a weak D call TRBD1 (5 bases). Trimming shortened V by 3 bases and J by 7 bases, and 19 bases separated the two germline ends. Germline V gene sequence: CDR1 KGHSH, CDR2 LQKENI. The CDR3 extends over 16 amino acids. CDR3 amino acids: CASSPEGPLRSQPQHF. The DNA for the CDR3 is TGTGCCAGCTCACCCGAGGGACCCCTACGGAGCCAGCCCCAGCATTTT. Using reference TRBV18 and TRBJ1-5 for the parts outside the CDR3, the full variable domain is NAGVMQNPRHLVRRRGQEARLRCSPMKGHSHVYWYRQLPEEGLKFMVYLQKENIIDESGMPKERFSAEFPKEGPSILRIQQVVRGDSAAYFCASSPEGPLRSQPQHFGDGTRLSIL.

In the case of this clonotype: This clone may be a read error of a much larger clone one base away. The chain uses TRBV9 and TRBJ1-3, with TRBD1 identical over 7 bases. CDR3 length equals 16 residues. Germline V CDR1 and CDR2: SGDLS, YYNGEE. Written as DNA, the CDR3 is TGTGCCAGCAGCGTCAGACAGGGACAGCCTGGAAACGCCATATATTTT. This translates into CASSVRQGQPGNAIYF.

The chain carries TRBV20-1 and TRBJ2-3; D ambiguous. V lost 4 bases and J 2 bases, leaving 10 bases between the germline ends. There are 13 residues in the CDR3. The germline CDR1 and CDR2 sequences are DFQATT and SNEGSKA (reference sequence). DNA of the CDR3: TGCAGTGCTATCTCCCTAATCACAGATACGCAGTATTTT. Its translation is CSAISLITDTQYF.